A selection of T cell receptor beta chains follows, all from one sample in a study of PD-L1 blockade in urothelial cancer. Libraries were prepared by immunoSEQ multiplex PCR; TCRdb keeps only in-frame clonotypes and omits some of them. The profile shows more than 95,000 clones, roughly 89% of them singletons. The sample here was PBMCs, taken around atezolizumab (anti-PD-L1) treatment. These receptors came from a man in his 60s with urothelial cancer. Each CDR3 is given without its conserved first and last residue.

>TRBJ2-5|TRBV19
ASSRDRGRETQY
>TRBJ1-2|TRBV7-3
ASSLTEGANYGYT
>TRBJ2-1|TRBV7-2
ASSLGTGNNEQF
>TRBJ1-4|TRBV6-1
ASRMDGGKNEKLF
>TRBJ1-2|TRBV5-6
ASSLGTGALRDYT
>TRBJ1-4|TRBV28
ASSRQGDREKLF
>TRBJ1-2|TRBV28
ASSFPISVLRGMGYT
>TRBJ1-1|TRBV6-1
ASSETDRVNTEAF
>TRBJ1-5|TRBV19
ASSILADQPQH
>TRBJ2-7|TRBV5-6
ASSLGELEQY
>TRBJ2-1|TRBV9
ASSLTGLAGLNEQF
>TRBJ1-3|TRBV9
ASSVGHSGNTIY
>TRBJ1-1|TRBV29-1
SVVGTGIGTEAF
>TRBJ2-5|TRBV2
ASSGERGYQETQY
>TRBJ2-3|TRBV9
ASSGNTAGISSKGGTDTQY
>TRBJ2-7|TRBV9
ASSRTDSVEQY
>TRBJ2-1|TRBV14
ASSLDFYNEQF
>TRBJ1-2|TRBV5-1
ASSRTGEDYGYT
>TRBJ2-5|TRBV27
ASTPPGGDPETQY
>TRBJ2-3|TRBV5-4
ASRSGGATDTQY
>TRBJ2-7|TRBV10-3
AISEWAGGPYEQY
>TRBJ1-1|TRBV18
ASSSLEGTEAF
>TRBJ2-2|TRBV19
ASSIGSGRIGELF
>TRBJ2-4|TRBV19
ASSIGRRAAKNIQY
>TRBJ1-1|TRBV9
ASSVYGGTEAF
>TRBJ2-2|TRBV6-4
ASSPQGAGELF
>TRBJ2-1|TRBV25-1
ASSLQGSYNEQF
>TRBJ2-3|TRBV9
ASSVVTGDTTDTQY
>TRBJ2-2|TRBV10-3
AITHTMGELF
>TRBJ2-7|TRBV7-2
ASSLQTGSYEQY
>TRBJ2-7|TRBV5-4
ASSSGLELEQY
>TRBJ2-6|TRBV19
ASSDPKRDWANVLT
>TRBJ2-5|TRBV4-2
ASSQVANQETQY
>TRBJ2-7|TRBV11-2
ASSLGGQMTYEQY
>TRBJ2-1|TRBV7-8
ASSQKRARTGGNNEQF
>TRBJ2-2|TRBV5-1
ASSTGTGVAGELF
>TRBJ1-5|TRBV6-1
NPSGQGDQPQH
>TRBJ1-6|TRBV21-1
ASGEGTKNSPLH
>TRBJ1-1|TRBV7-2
ASSLWTGDTEAF
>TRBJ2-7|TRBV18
ASSPSREGSYEQY
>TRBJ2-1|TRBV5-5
ASSSLWGEGQGEQF
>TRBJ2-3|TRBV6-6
ASRRGGEITDTQY
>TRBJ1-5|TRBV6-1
ASSVDRGSNQPQH
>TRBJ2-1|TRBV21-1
ASSKAETVDNEQF
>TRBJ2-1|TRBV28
ASSTRNPSYNEQF
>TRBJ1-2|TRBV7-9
ASSSRASNYGYT
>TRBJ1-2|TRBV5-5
ASSLAPSTAGGYT
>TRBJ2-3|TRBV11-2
ASSQGSSTDTQY
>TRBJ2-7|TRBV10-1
ASSDMAGGPNEQY
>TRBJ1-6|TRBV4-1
ASSQAGGFYNSPLH